One sample yielded the 7 T cell receptor beta chains listed below, sequenced in a study of blood T cell repertoires in COVID-19. Generated by immunoSEQ multiplex PCR, the TCRdb table keeps only in-frame clones and is missing some. The data show around 230,000 clones, approximately 78% seen once. Sequencing was done on a sample of peripheral blood. These receptors were obtained from a woman aged 55-69 years with active or convalescent COVID-19.

This clone showed up just once. This chain joins TRBV6-5 and TRBJ1-1, with 8 nucleotides matching TRBD1. The V gene end was trimmed by 6 bases and the J gene end by 1 base; junction bases not matched to a gene: 4. The CDR3 is 14 amino acids. Germline CDR1 and CDR2: MNHEY and SVGAGI. CDR3 DNA: TGTGCCAGCAGACCGGGACAGGCGAACACTGAAGCTTTCTTT. This codes for CASRPGQANTEAFF.

This chain joins TRBV12-3 or TRBV12-4 and TRBJ1-2; TRBD1 matches 7 bases. The CDR3 totals 13 residues. The V gene end was trimmed by 5 bases and the J gene end by 7 bases; junction bases not matched to a gene: 7. In DNA, the CDR3 is TGTGCCAGCAGTCCAGGGGACAGAGGTGGCTACACCTTC. Translation: CASSPGDRGGYTF.

J is TRBJ2-3 and V is TRBV21-1; no DNA check was done on the table's D call, TRBD2. TRBV21-1 is assigned pseudogene status. There are 17 residues in the CDR3. The CDR3 sequence is CASSPWKAGLSGYTQYF. The CDR3 DNA follows: TGTGCCAGCAGCCCATGGAAGGCGGGCTTGAGCGGGTATACGCAGTATTTT.

This clone came up once. This chain joins TRBV5-1 and TRBJ1-2, with 9 nucleotides matching TRBD1. The CDR3 is 13 residues long. J gave up 6 bases and V 7 bases, and 7 bases lay outside the gene matches. Germline V gene lookup returns CDR1 SGHRS and CDR2 YFSETQ. CDR3 sequence (DNA): TGCGCCAGCGATTCTGGACAGGGGAATGGCTACACCTTC. Protein product: CASDSGQGNGYTF.

This clone has a handful of counts. The J gene is TRBJ1-1, the V gene TRBV7-2; D might be TRBD1 (5 bases). The germline V gene encodes CDR1 SGHTA and CDR2 FQGNSA. The V gene lost 2 bases and the J gene lost 4 bases, with 14 bases spanning the gap. The CDR3 is 15 amino acids. The CDR3 loop reads CASSLSAGRGTEAFF. The CDR3, as DNA: TGTGCCAGCAGCTTATCCGCAGGGCGGGGCACTGAAGCTTTCTTT.

The V call is TRBV28, the J call TRBJ1-2; unclear D gene. CDR1 is MDHEN and CDR2 is SYDVKM in the germline V gene. V lost 11 bases and J lost 4, with 11 bases in between. The CDR3 totals 11 residues. The CDR3, as DNA: TGTGCCGCGGGGATTGGCTATGGCTACACCTTC. Its translation is CAAGIGYGYTF.

V is TRBV6-1 and J is TRBJ1-6; 8 nucleotides match TRBD1. V trimming: 5 bases; J trimming: 9 bases; junction bases outside the gene matches: 9. In germline, CDR1 is MNHNS, CDR2 SASEGT. CDR3 length: 15 amino acids. The CDR3 DNA follows: TGTGCCAGCAGTACTTCAGGGGGCTTGGGTTCACCCCTCCACTTT. Encoded protein: CASSTSGGLGSPLHF.